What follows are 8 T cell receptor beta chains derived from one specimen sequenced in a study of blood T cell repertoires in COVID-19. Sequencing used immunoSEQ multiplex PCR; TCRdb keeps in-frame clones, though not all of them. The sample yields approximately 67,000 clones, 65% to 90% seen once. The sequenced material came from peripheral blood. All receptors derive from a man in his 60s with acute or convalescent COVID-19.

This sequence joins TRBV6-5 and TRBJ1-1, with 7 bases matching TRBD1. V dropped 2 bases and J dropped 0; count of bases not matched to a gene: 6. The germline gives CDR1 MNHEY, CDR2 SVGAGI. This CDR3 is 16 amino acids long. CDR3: CASSYDRARVNTEAFF. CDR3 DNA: TGTGCCAGCAGTTACGACAGGGCCAGGGTGAACACTGAAGCTTTCTTT.

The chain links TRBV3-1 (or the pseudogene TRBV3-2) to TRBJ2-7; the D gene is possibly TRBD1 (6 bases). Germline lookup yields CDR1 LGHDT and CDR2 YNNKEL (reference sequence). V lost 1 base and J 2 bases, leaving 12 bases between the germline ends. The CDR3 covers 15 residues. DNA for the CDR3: TGTGCCAGCAGCCAAGGAGCCGGGACAACCTACGAGCAGTACTTC. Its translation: CASSQGAGTTYEQYF.

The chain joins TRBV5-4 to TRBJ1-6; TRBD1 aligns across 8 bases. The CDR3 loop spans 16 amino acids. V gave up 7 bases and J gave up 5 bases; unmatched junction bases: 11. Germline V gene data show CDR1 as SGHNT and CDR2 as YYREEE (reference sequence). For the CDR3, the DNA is TGTGCCAGCCACAAGGCCGGGACAGGTGATAATTCACCCCTCCACTTT. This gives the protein CASHKAGTGDNSPLHF.

The CDR3 loop is CASSLAGVMNTEAFF. Here the CDR3 DNA reads TGTGCCAGCAGCTTGGCCGGGGTCATGAACACTGAAGCTTTCTTT. The genes are TRBV5-6 and TRBJ1-1; D is unresolved. The CDR3 length is 15 residues. V was pared by 0 bases and J by 0 bases, with 9 bases between. Germline V gene sequence: CDR1 SGHDT, CDR2 YYEEEE.

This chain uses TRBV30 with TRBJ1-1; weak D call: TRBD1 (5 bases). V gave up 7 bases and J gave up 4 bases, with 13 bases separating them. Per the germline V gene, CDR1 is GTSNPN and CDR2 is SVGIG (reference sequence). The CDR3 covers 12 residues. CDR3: CAYGGSGTEAFF. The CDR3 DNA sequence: TGTGCCTACGGGGGATCAGGCACTGAAGCTTTCTTT. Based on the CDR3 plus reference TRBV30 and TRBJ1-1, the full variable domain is SQTIHQWPATLVQPVGSPLSLECTVEGTSNPNLYWYRQAAGRGLQLLFYSVGIGQISSEVPQNLSASRPQDRQFILSSKKLLLSDSGFYLCAYGGSGTEAFFGQGTRLTVV.

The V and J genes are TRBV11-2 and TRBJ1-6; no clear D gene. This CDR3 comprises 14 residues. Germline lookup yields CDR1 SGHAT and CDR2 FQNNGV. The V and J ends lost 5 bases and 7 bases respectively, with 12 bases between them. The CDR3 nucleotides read TGTGCCAGCAGCACCCGGACGGGGAATTCACCCCTCCACTTT. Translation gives CASSTRTGNSPLHF.

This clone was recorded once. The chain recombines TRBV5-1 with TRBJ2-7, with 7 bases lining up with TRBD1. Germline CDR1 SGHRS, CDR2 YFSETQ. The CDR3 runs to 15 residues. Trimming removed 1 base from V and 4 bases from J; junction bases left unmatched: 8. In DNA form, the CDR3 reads TGCGCCAGCAGCTTGAGGGGACAGACCAGATACGAGCAGTACTTC. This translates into CASSLRGQTRYEQYF.

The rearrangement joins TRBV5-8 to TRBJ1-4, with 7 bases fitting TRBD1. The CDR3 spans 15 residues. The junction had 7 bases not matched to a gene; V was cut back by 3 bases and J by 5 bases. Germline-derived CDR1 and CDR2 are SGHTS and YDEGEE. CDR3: CASSSDRAWNEKLFF. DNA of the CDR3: TGTGCCAGCAGCTCCGACAGGGCTTGGAATGAAAAACTGTTTTTT.